The rows below give T cell receptor beta chains drawn from one sample of a study of identical twins. Each CDR3 protein gets one entry after TCRdb re-called the 5' RACE reads with MiXCR. The data contain 690,000 or so distinct CDR3 sequences, 8.6% of them seen just once; the ten biggest clones take up 0.75% to 1%. These sequences were also reported in another study, on yellow fever vaccine responses in identical twins.

The specimen was PBMCs. Receptors originate from a woman younger than 30 in good health. Both conserved end residues are trimmed from each CDR3.

length | V | CDR3
12 | TRBV7-9 | ASSRGTDSYGYT
15 | TRBV3-1 | ASSQDQSPEAYYEQY
12 | TRBV27 | ASSPLRETYEQY
13 | TRBV6-1 | ASSPGQGLSTEAF
10 | TRBV28 | ASSPSNQPQH
13 | TRBV7-3 | ASSLMGASPYEQY
16 | TRBV6-2/TRBV6-3 | ASSYSIIYGTSGAIQY
13 | TRBV5-5 | ASSPGRNTADTQY
14 | TRBV7-9 | ASSLNLAGNTGELF
12 | TRBV20-1 | SARVPGGPNEQF
14 | TRBV6-2/TRBV6-3 | ASTKGQGRINQPQH
15 | TRBV4-3 | ASSPGPPPTRADTQY
13 | TRBV9 | ASDSGTRNTGELF
13 | TRBV9 | ASSVWGTNTDTQY
12 | TRBV10-3 | AISGHGGSYEQY
14 | TRBV4-3 | ASSQEGGLVVYEQF
11 | TRBV20-1 | SAQTGNPYEQY
18 | TRBV4-1 | ASSQIEGYQRESRAYEQY
11 | TRBV6-5 | ASILGIGDTQY
15 | TRBV14 | ASSQVSPNHYGETQY
13 | TRBV7-9 | ASSLGVGTADTQY
14 | TRBV7-9 | ASSLEGVNSGNTIY
14 | TRBV5-5 | ASSLVLGLGQNEQF
11 | TRBV11-2 | ASSPYQRGVLF
13 | TRBV3-1 | ASSPGTAESYEQY
15 | TRBV12-3/TRBV12-4 | ASSLARTGARYQPQH
18 | TRBV5-1 | ASSLGDRGFLNSNTDTQY
11 | TRBV5-1 | ASSPGRVYEQY
10 | TRBV6-5 | ASSGGPGELF
13 | TRBV20-1 | SARGLAGLQETQY
14 | TRBV18 | ASSFSTGTRQETQY
17 | TRBV4-3 | ASSRAGGSHNENTGELF
14 | TRBV19 | ASSPRQKSAYNEQI
14 | TRBV7-9 | ASSLVGGIPYNEQF
11 | TRBV4-3 | ASSPRGGGEQY
14 | TRBV7-9 | ASSNALAGASDEQF
11 | TRBV20-1 | SPELGMDEKLF
12 | TRBV5-1 | ASSLRDRDDEQY
11 | TRBV7-3 | ASSGNGVGELF
13 | TRBV12-3/TRBV12-4 | ASSSGLSGANVLT
11 | TRBV7-2 | ASSFEFPYEQY
14 | TRBV28 | ASSLMGVQHTGELF
14 | TRBV7-9 | ASTTTVGQAFYEQY
13 | TRBV12-3/TRBV12-4 | ASSSLVGGSDTQY
15 | TRBV4-3 | ASSQLGWTSGSDEQF
14 | TRBV7-2 | ASSLSGTRGTYEQY
14 | TRBV7-9 | ASSLIGREEQETQY
14 | TRBV20-1 | SARALRLADYNEQF
15 | TRBV4-2 | ASSQTSRTGGRTEAF
12 | TRBV29-1 | SVLLLREYTEAF
13 | TRBV12-3/TRBV12-4 | ASSYTGGSADTQY
10 | TRBV7-2 | ASTHYGETQY
13 | TRBV12-3/TRBV12-4 | ASRPMTMPTDTQY
13 | TRBV7-2 | ASSFESQNTGELF
15 | TRBV4-3 | ASSQVLGGNTYNEQF
15 | TRBV7-2 | ASSPRRIAENTGELF